A single sample is the source of the 20 T cell receptor beta chains below, sequenced in a study of tumor and adjacent non-tumor tissue in lung cancer. RNA was extracted from bulk tissue without any cell sorting. Three rounds of nested PCR, following a modified ARM-PCR protocol, produced the TCRbeta library. MiXCR was run by TCRdb on the multiplex PCR reads, yielding one entry per CDR3 protein. This table has approximately 100,000 distinct CDR3 sequences, approximately 82% appearing once. The sequenced material came from lung tumor tissue. The receptors shown here come from a woman aged 60-70 years with non-small cell lung cancer.

This clonotype was observed a handful of times. Since no conserved phenylalanine or tryptophan closes the CDR3, a read error is the likely cause. It is unclear where the CDR3 begins or ends on the DNA, so no DNA is shown, and the CDR3 is as TCRdb lists it. The gene calls are TRBV11-3 and TRBJ1-4. The CDR3 has 15 residues if both end residues are counted. CDR1 is SGHNT, CDR2 YENEEA, per germline. The CDR3 sequence: CASSLGGPANEKLFL.

CDR3 region: CASSREGRGGQTF. The CDR3 DNA follows: TGTGCCAGCAGCAGGGAGGGGAGGGGAGGCCAGACCTTC. The chain carries TRBV11-2 and TRBJ1-2; a possible D gene is TRBD1 (5 bases). Germline V gene sequence: CDR1 SGHAT, CDR2 FQNNGV. This CDR3 has 13 amino acids. The V end was cut by 5 bases, the J end by 14 bases, with 21 bases between.

Concerning this clonotype itself: One end of the junction fails to match germline, which may point to a read error. CDR3 sequence (DNA): TGTGCCGGCAGCTTGGATGACAGAGATCATACACCCCTCCACTTT. This translates into CAGSLDDRDHTPLHF. The rearrangement uses TRBV5-4 and TRBJ1-6; perhaps TRBD1 as D (5 bases). The CDR3 is 15 amino acids. Germline V CDR1 and CDR2: SGHNT, YYREEE (reference sequence).

Notes on this clonotype: A much more abundant neighbour one base away suggests this may be a read error. The chain joins TRBV12-3 or TRBV12-4 to TRBJ1-2; D uncertain. CDR3 length equals 13 residues. Trimming shortened V by 3 bases and J by 2 bases, and 7 bases separated the two germline ends. CDR3 nucleotide sequence: TGTGCCAGCAGTTTTTCGGGGAACTATGGCTACACCTTC. This gives the protein CASSFSGNYGYTF.

About this clonotype itself: One junction end does not reproduce the germline sequence, and a read error may be involved. This sequence joins TRBV9 and TRBJ2-3, with D unresolved. The germline V gene has CDR1 SGDLS and CDR2 YYNGEE. This CDR3 is built from 15 residues. The CDR3 protein is CASSPTDGLIDTQNF. CDR3 nucleotides: TGTGCCAGCAGCCCGACTGACGGGCTCATAGATACGCAGAATTTT.

Regarding this clonotype: One junction end does not reproduce the germline sequence, and a read error may be involved. The V and J genes are TRBV11-2 and TRBJ2-1; D is undetermined. Looked up from germline, CDR1 is SGHAT and CDR2 is FQNNGV. The length of the CDR3 is 13 residues. CDR3 DNA: TGTACCAGCAGCTTAGATCGCTTGGGTGAACAGTTCTTC. It translates to CTSSLDRLGEQFF.

In regard to this clonotype: Just one base apart from a much larger clone, this may be a read error. The chain employs TRBV14 and TRBJ2-6; TRBD1 might be the D (5 bases). The CDR3 runs 16 residues. Germline CDR1 SGHDN, CDR2 FVKESK. Trimming removed 2 bases from V and 3 bases from J, with 11 bases in between. CDR3 sequence (DNA): TGTGCCAGCAGCCAAATGACAGTCCATGGGGCCAACGTCCTGACTTTC. Its translation is CASSQMTVHGANVLTF.

Only one count was recorded for this clonotype. At one end, the junction sequence differs from germline, possibly due to a read error. J is TRBJ1-5 and V is TRBV5-8; TRBD1 agrees at 7 bases. Germline CDR1 is SGHTS and CDR2 is YDEGEE. This CDR3 is 15 amino acids long. CDR3 region: CVSSLLLTGFQPQHF. The CDR3 DNA is TGTGTCAGCAGCCTACTACTGACAGGGTTTCAGCCCCAGCATTTT.

Turning to this clonotype: A junction end diverges from the germline sequence, so it may reflect a read error. This sequence joins TRBV5-6 and TRBJ2-1; 7 positions agree with TRBD2. The CDR3 spans 16 residues. Germline assignment: CDR1 SGHDT and CDR2 YYEEEE. CDR3 amino acids: CASSRRLSGGHNEQFF. The CDR3 DNA sequence: TGTGCCAGCAGCCGCCGACTATCGGGAGGACACAATGAGCAATTCTTC.

Points on this clonotype: Given a much more abundant clone one base away, this may be a read error. The chain recombines TRBV6-5 with TRBJ1-5; D not certain. The CDR3 length is 13 residues. The ends were cut back, 10 bases at V and 3 bases at J, with 13 bases in the middle. The germline V gene encodes CDR1 MNHEY and CDR2 SVGAGI. CDR3 sequence reads: CANSLGSNQPQHF. Here the CDR3 DNA reads TGTGCCAACTCCCTGGGGTCCAATCAGCCCCAGCATTTT.

Regarding this clonotype: The junction does not match germline at one end; this may be a read error. The chain couples TRBV4-3 to TRBJ2-5; D ambiguous. CDR1 is LGHNA and CDR2 is YSLEER in the germline V gene. There are 15 residues in the CDR3. The CDR3 nucleotides read TGCGCCGGCAGTCGACACCGTGACTCACAAGAGACCCAGTACTTC. Protein: CAGSRHRDSQETQYF.

Of note for this clonotype: A much more abundant neighbour one base away suggests this may be a read error. J is TRBJ2-3 and V is TRBV4-1; 14 bases line up with TRBD2. This CDR3 contains 18 residues. In germline, CDR1 is MGHRA, CDR2 YSYEKL. The chain's CDR3 is CASNQESTSGGAADTQYF. Written as DNA, the CDR3 is TGCGCCAGCAACCAAGAATCGACTAGCGGGGGGGCCGCAGATACGCAGTATTTT.

Of note for this clonotype: An end of the junction does not agree with germline; a read error may underlie this. V is TRBV4-3 and J is TRBJ2-6; TRBD1 matches 7 bases. Germline V gives CDR1 LGHNA, CDR2 YSLEER. The CDR3 runs to 17 residues. The CDR3, as DNA: TGCGCCAGCAACCGAGGACAGGAGAGCTCTGGGGCCAACGTACTGACTTTC. Protein sequence: CASNRGQESSGANVLTF.

This clonotype was seen many times. The chain employs TRBV6-1 and TRBJ2-1; D remains ambiguous. V was cut by 1 base and J by 0 bases, with 7 bases left in between. The CDR3 contains 15 residues. The germline V gene has CDR1 MNHNS and CDR2 SASEGT. CDR3 nucleotides: TGTGCCAGCAGTGAAGGGTTAGCCTCCTACAATGAGCAGTTCTTC. The encoded protein is CASSEGLASYNEQFF.

The table lists this clonotype with a few counts. The chain combines TRBV12-3 or TRBV12-4 with TRBJ2-2, with D unresolved. V lost 10 bases and J 5 bases, leaving 14 bases between the germline ends. The CDR3 length is 13 residues. CDR3 residues: CANRRKGTGELFF. The CDR3 DNA sequence: TGTGCCAACAGACGCAAGGGAACCGGGGAGCTGTTTTTT.

V and J are TRBV11-2 and TRBJ2-7; 9 bases fit TRBD1. The CDR3 consists of 14 residues. CDR1 and CDR2 from the germline V gene are SGHAT and FQNNGV. With V trimmed by 5 bases and J by 7 bases, 9 bases remained unmatched. The CDR3 spells CASSRDRAGVEQYF. The CDR3 DNA follows: TGTGCCAGCAGCAGGGACAGGGCAGGGGTAGAGCAGTACTTC.

In the case of this clonotype: A much bigger clone sits one base away, suggesting this may be a read error. Because it lacks the conserved phenylalanine or tryptophan at the end, this CDR3 is likely a read error. The chain is built from TRBV20-1 and TRBJ2-7; the D gene is possibly TRBD2 (5 bases). The V gene lost 0 bases and the J gene lost 2 bases, with 11 bases spanning the gap. In germline, CDR1 is DFQATT, CDR2 SNEGSKA (reference sequence). CDR3 length: 14 residues. CDR3 sequence: CSARDTRSAYEQYL. CDR3 nucleotide sequence: TGCAGTGCTAGAGATACTAGAAGCGCCTACGAGCAGTACTTG.

Ten or more counts support this clonotype. The V gene is TRBV12-3 or TRBV12-4, the J gene TRBJ1-4; D is undetermined. Deletions cut 2 bases from V and 8 bases from J, with 12 bases between. The CDR3 spans 14 residues. DNA of the CDR3: TGTGCCAGCAGTTTATCACCTAATCGGGAAAAACTGTTTTTT. Encoded protein: CASSLSPNREKLFF.

Details on this clonotype: A much bigger clone sits one base away, suggesting this may be a read error. Here the CDR3 reads CASSLVEGGNTGELFF. CDR3 bases: TGCGCCAGCAGCCTCGTCGAGGGAGGGAACACCGGGGAGCTGTTTTTT. The J gene is TRBJ2-2, the V gene TRBV4-1; tentatively, D is TRBD2 (6 bases). Germline lookup yields CDR1 MGHRA and CDR2 YSYEKL. V lost 4 bases to trimming and J lost 1 base, with 13 bases between them. The CDR3 contains 16 residues.

This clonotype was seen just once. At one boundary the junction diverges from the germline segment, which might be a read error. This sequence joins TRBV20-1 and TRBJ2-2, with D hard to call. The CDR3 has 12 amino acids. Looked up from germline, CDR1 is DFQATT and CDR2 is SNEGSKA (reference sequence). CDR3 residues: CSARSKTGELFF. The CDR3 nucleotides are TGCAGTGCTAGATCGAAGACCGGTGAGCTATTTTTT.